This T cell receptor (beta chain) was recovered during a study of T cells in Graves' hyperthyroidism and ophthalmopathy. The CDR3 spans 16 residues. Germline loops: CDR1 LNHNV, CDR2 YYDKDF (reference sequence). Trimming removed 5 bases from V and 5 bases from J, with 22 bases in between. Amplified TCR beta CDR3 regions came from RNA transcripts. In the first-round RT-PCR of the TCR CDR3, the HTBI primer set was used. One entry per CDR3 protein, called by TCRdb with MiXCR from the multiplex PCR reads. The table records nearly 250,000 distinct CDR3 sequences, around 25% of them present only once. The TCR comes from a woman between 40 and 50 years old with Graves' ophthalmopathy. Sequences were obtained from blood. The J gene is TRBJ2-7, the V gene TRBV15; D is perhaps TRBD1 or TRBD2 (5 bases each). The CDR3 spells CATSPGGLAGPHEQYF. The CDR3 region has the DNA TGTGCCACCAGCCCCGGCGGGTTGGCAGGGCCCCACGAGCAGTACTTC.